Below are 29 T cell receptor beta chains sequenced from a single sample in a study of blood T cell repertoires in COVID-19. Sequencing was performed with immunoSEQ multiplex PCR; in TCRdb, only in-frame clones are kept and a portion is missing. Here the sample spans around 200,000 clones, just over 85% being singletons. Source material: peripheral blood. The origin of the receptors is an elderly man with acute or convalescent COVID-19.

V gene TRBV4-3 combines with J gene TRBJ2-5; 11 bases are shared with TRBD2. V lost 1 base, J lost 3 bases, and 1 base stayed unmatched. This CDR3 contains 15 residues. Germline V gene lookup returns CDR1 LGHNA and CDR2 YSLEER. The CDR3 sequence: CASSQVLAGEETQYF. CDR3 DNA: TGCGCCAGCAGCCAAGTACTAGCGGGAGAAGAGACCCAGTACTTC.

This chain connects TRBV19 to TRBJ2-5; D may be TRBD1 (6 bases). The CDR3 is made up of 14 amino acids. V shed 3 bases and J shed 6 bases, with 14 bases lying between them. Germline V gene data show CDR1 as LNHDA and CDR2 as SQIVND (reference sequence). The CDR3 here is CASSIGGQTKTQYF. The CDR3 coding sequence is TGTGCCAGTAGTATTGGCGGACAGACGAAGACCCAGTACTTC.

This chain connects TRBV6-4 to TRBJ2-3, with TRBD2 matching over 10 bases. This CDR3 is built from 20 residues. CDR1 is MRHNA and CDR2 is SNTAGT in the germline V gene. After removal of 6 bases from V and 0 bases from J, the junction contained 18 bases not matched to a gene. The CDR3, as DNA: TGTGCCAGCAGCGAGGACGGAGCAGTTGGACTAGCGGCTAGCACAGATACGCAGTATTTT. Protein: CASSEDGAVGLAASTDTQYF.

This clone was seen just once. The chain has TRBV18 and TRBJ1-1; TRBD1 aligns across 9 bases. This CDR3 spans 15 amino acids. CDR1 KGHSH and CDR2 LQKENI come from the germline V gene. The V segment lost 4 bases and the J segment 2 bases; nucleotides outside the gene matches: 5. The CDR3 loop reads CASSQTDRGNTEAFF. The CDR3 bases are TGTGCCAGCTCACAGACGGACAGGGGCAACACTGAAGCTTTCTTT. The full variable domain, rest sourced from reference TRBV18 and TRBJ1-1, is NAGVMQNPRHLVRRRGQEARLRCSPMKGHSHVYWYRQLPEEGLKFMVYLQKENIIDESGMPKERFSAEFPKEGPSILRIQQVVRGDSAAYFCASSQTDRGNTEAFFGQGTRLTVV.

CDR3 in amino acids: CASSQNTGGFPYEQYF. The CDR3 DNA follows: TGTGCCAGCAGCCAAAATACAGGTGGTTTTCCGTACGAGCAGTACTTC. The V and J genes are TRBV28 and TRBJ2-7; perhaps TRBD1 as D (5 bases). The CDR3 is made up of 16 amino acids. Trimming pared 6 bases from V and 4 bases from J, leaving 22 bases between. Per the germline V gene, CDR1 is MDHEN and CDR2 is SYDVKM.

The chain uses TRBV19 and TRBJ2-4; tentative D call: TRBD1 (6 bases). Trimming pared 6 bases from V and 6 bases from J, leaving 12 bases between. The CDR3 consists of 13 residues. From germline, CDR1 is LNHDA and CDR2 SQIVND (reference sequence). CDR3 coding DNA: TGTGCCAGTAGACGGACAGACGGAAACATTCAGTACTTC. Its translation: CASRRTDGNIQYF.

V is TRBV14 and J is TRBJ2-7; 8 bases fit TRBD1. Per germline, CDR1 SGHDN and CDR2 FVKESK. V lost 3 bases to trimming and J lost 4 bases; unmatched junction nucleotides: 8. The CDR3 runs to 15 residues. CDR3 DNA sequence: TGTGCCAGCAGCCATCCGGCAGGGGGCAAGTACGAGCAGTACGTC. It is translated as CASSHPAGGKYEQYV.

The rearrangement uses TRBV6-6 and TRBJ2-7, with D possibly being TRBD1 (6 bases). Germline assignment: CDR1 MNHNY and CDR2 SVGAGI (reference sequence). V lost 4 bases and J lost 5, with 15 bases in between. The CDR3 loop spans 14 amino acids. CDR3 in amino acids: CASSSRQVRDEQYF. CDR3 DNA sequence: TGTGCCAGCAGTTCACGACAGGTTCGCGACGAGCAGTACTTC.

This clone has only one observation. The chain links TRBV18 to TRBJ2-3, with TRBD2 identical over 8 bases. CDR1 and CDR2 from the germline V gene are KGHSH and LQKENI. The CDR3 contains 17 residues. V dropped 2 bases and J dropped 2; count of bases not matched to a gene: 9. In DNA form, the CDR3 reads TGTGCCAGCTCACCAATGGGCGGGAGGATTTTCACAGATACGCAGTATTTT. Residues: CASSPMGGRIFTDTQYF.

This rearrangement joins TRBV5-1 to TRBJ2-1; 10 bases match TRBD2. The CDR3 sequence is 14 residues long. V lost 7 bases, J lost 7 bases, and 8 bases stayed unmatched. Germline V gives CDR1 SGHRS, CDR2 YFSETQ. The CDR3 reads CASGLGTSENEQFF. CDR3 coding DNA: TGCGCCAGCGGGTTAGGGACTAGCGAGAATGAGCAGTTCTTC.

This rearrangement joins TRBV28 to TRBJ2-7, with 12 bases identical to TRBD2. The germline V gene encodes CDR1 MDHEN and CDR2 SYDVKM. This CDR3 has 15 amino acids. V gave up 0 bases and J gave up 4 bases; unmatched junction bases: 1. DNA of the CDR3: TGTGCCAGCAGTTTATGGGGGACTAGCGGGTACGAGCAGTACTTC. Translation: CASSLWGTSGYEQYF.

The chain joins TRBV3-1 (or the pseudogene TRBV3-2) to TRBJ2-7; no reliable D call. V lost 3 bases and J 6 bases, leaving 9 bases between the germline ends. This CDR3 is 12 amino acids long. Germline lookup yields CDR1 LGHDT and CDR2 YNNKEL (reference sequence). The chain's CDR3 is CASSQGLSEQYV. The CDR3, as DNA: TGTGCCAGCAGCCAGGGCCTTTCCGAGCAGTACGTC.

CDR3 nucleotides: TGTGCCAGCAGCCAAAGCGGGAGGGTCCAAGAGACCCAGTACTTC. Translation gives CASSQSGRVQETQYF. V and J are TRBV7-2 and TRBJ2-5; the match to TRBD2 covers 10 bases. Germline loops: CDR1 SGHTA, CDR2 FQGNSA. Germline trimming cut 5 bases from V and 1 base from J; bases unmatched to any gene: 4. This CDR3 contains 15 residues.

The chain carries TRBV6-1 and TRBJ1-5; D unresolved. V dropped 3 bases and J dropped 2 bases, with 8 bases sitting between them. Germline CDR1 MNHNS, CDR2 SASEGT. The CDR3 length is 14 residues. The CDR3 protein is CASSESRGNQPQHF. In DNA form, the CDR3 reads TGTGCCAGCAGTGAGTCCCGGGGCAATCAGCCCCAGCATTTT.

The V gene is TRBV11-2, the J gene TRBJ2-3; tentative D call: TRBD1 (5 bases). The V end lost 8 bases, the J end lost 4 bases, and 10 bases lay between the germline ends. Germline-derived CDR1 and CDR2 are SGHAT and FQNNGV. The CDR3 totals 12 residues. This CDR3 is CASAQGSDTQYF. In nucleotides, the CDR3 is TGTGCCAGCGCCCAGGGTTCAGATACGCAGTATTTT.

V usage is TRBV5-6 and J usage is TRBJ2-7; TRBD1 agrees at 9 bases. CDR1 and CDR2 from the germline V gene are SGHDT and YYEEEE. V shed 4 bases and J 5 bases; nucleotides not matched to a gene: 7. This CDR3 is built from 14 residues. The CDR3 sequence is CASSLIQGAHEQYV. CDR3 bases: TGTGCCAGCAGCCTAATACAGGGGGCCCACGAGCAGTACGTC.

The chain joins TRBV24-1 to TRBJ1-5; 10 bases line up with TRBD1. Germline V gene lookup returns CDR1 KGHDR and CDR2 SFDVKD. CDR3 length: 18 residues. V was pared by 2 bases and J by 0 bases, with 6 bases of the junction left unmatched. CDR3 protein: CATSDSTGGLYSNQPQHF. The CDR3 DNA is TGTGCCACCAGTGATTCGACAGGGGGCCTTTATAGCAATCAGCCCCAGCATTTT.

The rearrangement links TRBV7-2 to TRBJ2-1; a possible D gene is TRBD1 (7 bases). CDR1 SGHTA and CDR2 FQGNSA come from the germline V gene. V lost 3 bases and J lost 4, with 13 bases in between. The CDR3 has 15 residues. The CDR3 loop is CASSLGGQLYNEQFF. For the CDR3, the DNA is TGTGCCAGCAGCTTGGGGGGACAGTTATACAATGAGCAGTTCTTC. The variable domain in full, with the rest retrieved from reference TRBV7-2 and TRBJ2-1, is GAGVSQSPSNKVTEKGKDVELRCDPISGHTALYWYRQSLGQGLEFLIYFQGNSAPDKSGLPSDRFSAERTGGSVSTLTIQRTQQEDSAVYLCASSLGGQLYNEQFFGPGTRLTVL.

V gene TRBV14 combines with J gene TRBJ2-1; TRBD1 agrees at 9 bases. J lost 8 bases, V lost 5 bases, and 4 bases had no gene match. The CDR3 runs to 13 residues. From germline, CDR1 is SGHDN and CDR2 FVKESK. The CDR3 loop is CASSVTGGHEQFF. The CDR3 nucleotides read TGTGCCAGCAGCGTCACAGGGGGCCATGAGCAGTTCTTC.

The J gene is TRBJ2-5, the V gene TRBV5-6; 10 bases fit TRBD2. In germline, CDR1 is SGHDT, CDR2 YYEEEE. CDR3 length: 15 amino acids. V gave up 1 base and J gave up 4 bases; unmatched junction bases: 4. The CDR3 here is CASSLTSGMAETQYF. Here the CDR3 DNA reads TGTGCCAGCAGCTTGACTAGCGGGATGGCAGAGACCCAGTACTTC.

Here the CDR3 DNA reads TGTGCCAGCAGCCGGGCAGGGTCCGGCACAGATACGCAGTATTTT. It yields the protein CASSRAGSGTDTQYF. This chain uses TRBV14 with TRBJ2-3; a weak D match, TRBD1 (5 bases). This CDR3 is built from 15 residues. V lost 4 bases to trimming and J lost 1 base, with 12 bases between them. The germline CDR1 and CDR2 sequences are SGHDN and FVKESK.

This clone was seen once. This chain connects TRBV18 to TRBJ1-1; 12 bases align to TRBD1. Germline assignment: CDR1 KGHSH and CDR2 LQKENI. The CDR3 is made up of 15 amino acids. J was trimmed by 5 bases and V by 3 bases; bases with no gene match: 4. CDR3 sequence (DNA): TGTGCCAGCTCACCGGGGACAGGGGGCAAAACTGAAGCTTTCTTT. Translated, it gives CASSPGTGGKTEAFF.

The rearrangement links TRBV7-3 to TRBJ2-3, with 13 bases that match TRBD2. From germline, CDR1 is SGHTA and CDR2 FQGTGA. V shed 1 base, J shed 6 bases, and the junction held 7 bases outside the gene matches. The CDR3 sequence is 17 residues long. Here the CDR3 reads CASSLRLAGGDSDTQYF. In DNA form, the CDR3 reads TGTGCCAGCAGCTTAAGACTAGCGGGGGGCGATTCGGATACGCAGTATTTT.

The V gene is TRBV27, the J gene TRBJ2-2; maybe TRBD2 (7 bases). V was pared by 0 bases and J by 1 base, with 15 bases between. CDR1 and CDR2 from the germline V gene are MNHEY and SMNVEV (reference sequence). The length of the CDR3 is 18 residues. Here the CDR3 DNA reads TGTGCCAGCAGTTTATCACGGGGAAGGGGGGGGAACACCGGGGAGCTGTTTTTT. Translation gives CASSLSRGRGGNTGELFF.

The table lists this clone with a few counts. V gene TRBV19 combines with J gene TRBJ1-6, with D maybe TRBD1 (6 bases). The CDR3 spans 14 residues. Deletions cut 4 bases from V and 14 bases from J, with 18 bases between. Germline V gene data show CDR1 as LNHDA and CDR2 as SQIVND (reference sequence). CDR3 residues: CASSTKIQGRTLHF. CDR3 nucleotides: TGTGCCAGTAGTACTAAGATACAGGGTCGTACCCTCCACTTT. The variable domain in full, with the rest retrieved from reference TRBV19 and TRBJ1-6, is DGGITQSPKYLFRKEGQNVTLSCEQNLNHDAMYWYRQDPGQGLRLIYYSQIVNDFQKGDIAEGYSVSREKKESFPLTVTSAQKNPTAFYLCASSTKIQGRTLHFGNGTRLTVT.

The chain uses TRBV5-4 and TRBJ1-4; D might be TRBD1 (6 bases). Deletions cut 4 bases from V and 3 bases from J, with 10 bases between. CDR3 length: 14 amino acids. The germline gives CDR1 SGHNT, CDR2 YYREEE (reference sequence). CDR3 region: CASSREGANEKLFF. CDR3 sequence (DNA): TGTGCCAGCAGCCGGGAGGGGGCTAATGAAAAACTGTTTTTT. Variable domain in full (rest from reference TRBV5-4 and TRBJ1-4): ETGVTQSPTHLIKTRGQQVTLRCSSQSGHNTVSWYQQALGQGPQFIFQYYREEENGRGNFPPRFSGLQFPNYSSELNVNALELDDSALYLCASSREGANEKLFFGSGTQLSVL.

This chain links TRBV10-3 with TRBJ2-4, with a weak D call TRBD1 (7 bases). CDR3 length equals 14 residues. Trimming cost V 6 bases and J 8 bases, with 17 bases left between them. Germline CDR1 ENHRY, CDR2 SYGVKD. The CDR3 spells CAISRNGRGDIQYF. CDR3 nucleotides: TGTGCCATCAGCAGGAACGGCAGGGGGGACATTCAGTACTTC.

The rearrangement uses TRBV5-8 and TRBJ1-1, with a tentative D call TRBD1 (5 bases). The CDR3 is 11 amino acids. Germline CDR1 SGHTS, CDR2 YDEGEE. Trimming took off 2 bases at V and 11 bases at J, with 10 bases between the two ends. CDR3 amino acids: CASSFGRVAFF. As DNA, the CDR3 is TGTGCCAGCAGCTTTGGCAGGGTGGCTTTCTTT. Full variable domain (outside the CDR3, taken from reference TRBV5-8 and TRBJ1-1): EAGVTQSPTHLIKTRGQQATLRCSPISGHTSVYWYQQALGLGLQFLLWYDEGEERNRGNFPPRFSGRQFPNYSSELNVNALELEDSALYLCASSFGRVAFFGQGTRLTVV.

The CDR3 DNA sequence: TGCGCCAGCAGCCAAGATGGCGGCGTTATGAACACTGAAGCTTTCTTT. It yields the protein CASSQDGGVMNTEAFF. The chain couples TRBV4-3 to TRBJ1-1, with no clear D. V was pared by 0 bases and J by 0 bases, with 11 bases between. CDR3 length equals 16 residues. The V gene's germline CDR1 is LGHNA and CDR2 YSLEER.